The subject of this entry is one T cell receptor beta chain. The antigen remains undetermined. These data belong to a study of CD8+ T cells in alopecia areata. Points from the study as a whole: Scalp samples also contribute reads from the resident alphabeta T cells found in normal skin. Normal scalp had lower clonality than lesional scalp, with alopecia totalis/universalis lesions showing this most strongly. TCRs were shared less clearly across patients than in mice, possibly for HLA-related reasons.

Sorting of PBMCs yielded the CD4+ and CD8+ T cells. This CDR3 is 15 amino acids long. The V end lost 3 bases, the J end lost 2 bases, and 8 bases lay between the germline ends. Germline CDR1 is SEHNR and CDR2 is FQNEAQ (reference sequence). RNA was isolated and reverse transcribed to cDNA, the sequencing template. This table comes from immunoSEQ multiplex PCR, and its TCRdb copy is limited to in-frame clones, with some not included. The repertoire includes 110,000 or so clones, about 61% of them detected once, and around 2.8% sits in the top ten. The J gene is TRBJ1-6, the V gene TRBV7-9; possibly TRBD1 for D (5 bases). This clonotype was sampled from a human donor in good health. Source material: CD4+ T cells sorted from blood. The chain's CDR3 is CASSFQGTYNSPLHF. The DNA for the CDR3 is TGTGCCAGCAGCTTCCAGGGAACCTATAATTCACCCCTCCACTTT.